The next 2 T cell receptor beta chains were all read from a single sample in a study of cytomegalovirus exposure and HLA in healthy donors. The study ran its PCR with 60 Vbeta and 13 Jbeta primers. Generated by immunoSEQ multiplex PCR, the TCRdb table keeps only in-frame clones and is missing some. The sample lists under 200,000 clones; about 81% were seen once. What was sequenced was PBMCs. The origin of the receptors is a girl under 10 years old in good health and CMV-seropositive.

The chain couples TRBV5-4 to TRBJ2-5, with TRBD1 matching 7 bases. CDR3 length: 14 amino acids. From germline, CDR1 is SGHNT and CDR2 YYREEE (reference sequence). V lost 5 bases, J lost 0 bases, and 4 bases stayed unmatched. Here the CDR3 DNA reads TGTGCCAGCAGGTCCGGGACAGACCAAGAGACCCAGTACTTC. It yields the protein CASRSGTDQETQYF.

The V gene is TRBV6-1, the J gene TRBJ1-1; D remains unclear. The V gene's germline CDR1 is MNHNS and CDR2 SASEGT. Trimming took 3 bases from V and 2 from J, leaving 7 bases between them. The CDR3 covers 13 residues. Here the CDR3 reads CASSERGNTEAFF. In DNA, the CDR3 is TGTGCCAGCAGTGAGAGAGGTAACACTGAAGCTTTCTTT.